These T cell receptor beta chains were read from a single sample in a study of shared clonotypes between healthy human individuals. Method: immunoSEQ multiplex PCR; TCRdb's copy keeps in-frame clones and lacks some. The table has around 940,000 clones, approximately 80% seen once. Sequenced material: memory CD4+ T cells sorted from blood. The receptors come from a man aged 18-30 years in good health. Each CDR3 is given with its conserved first and last residue. Some rows have no size entry. The others give once, few or many, or a class for an expanded clone.

>TRBJ2-5|.|TRBV18
CASSPLRSGTAKETQYF
>TRBJ2-2|.|TRBV10-2
CASSDRQGVTGELFF
>TRBJ2-2|few|TRBV4-2
CASSQDHSDTGELFF
>TRBJ1-5|.|TRBV28
CASSLYSFNQPQHF
>TRBJ2-2|.|TRBV5-1
CASSFGTGGTGELFF
>TRBJ1-4|once|TRBV27
CASSWTRRGGTNEKLFF
>TRBJ1-2|.|TRBV29-1
CSATLTSHGYTF
>TRBJ2-5|.|TRBV10-3
CAISKQGGETQYF
>TRBJ2-1|.|TRBV6-4
CASSDEGGVQEGEQFF
>TRBJ1-6|.|TRBV2
CASSEVRNSPLHF
>TRBJ2-1|.|TRBV7-9
CASSLTSSYNEQFF
>TRBJ1-1|.|TRBV6-1
CASSTDRGDTEAFF
>TRBJ2-4|.|TRBV18
CASSEQENKNIQYF
>TRBJ1-1|.|TRBV30
CAWSVAGGMNTEAFF
>TRBJ2-2|.|TRBV9
CASSPSGTGVTGELFF
>TRBJ2-7|.|TRBV7-9
CASSRTLAGGLEQYF
>TRBJ1-3|once|TRBV2
CASRLGVSGNTIYF
>TRBJ2-7|few|TRBV30
CAWNRGTSYEQYF
>TRBJ1-6|.|TRBV5-1
CASSLGQGKPLHF
>TRBJ2-5|.|TRBV4-1
CASSLGLAETQYF
>TRBJ1-1|.|TRBV19
CASSIYEGNTEAFF
>TRBJ1-5|once|TRBV27
CASRARDRGGNQPQHF
>TRBJ2-7|.|TRBV27
CASSRLQGSYEQYF
>TRBJ2-3|.|TRBV10-1
CASSGGRISDTQYF
>TRBJ1-4|once|TRBV10-3
CATGQGREKLFF
>TRBJ2-5|.|TRBV10-3
CAISDQGGQETQYF
>TRBJ2-6|many|TRBV5-1
CASSDRGGANVLTF
>TRBJ2-2|.|TRBV9
CASSVGGQANTGELFF
>TRBJ1-1|.|TRBV25-1
CASSESAGLHTEAFF
>TRBJ2-2|.|TRBV4-1
CASSQADRDVGELFF
>TRBJ2-7|.|TRBV7-6
CASSLGEAGGYEQYF
>TRBJ2-7|.|TRBV4-3
CASSKAPQEIYEQYF
>TRBJ2-3|once|TRBV30
CAWSVQGADTQYF
>TRBJ1-6|.|TRBV10-2
CASSEQGPNSPLHF
>TRBJ2-3|.|TRBV10-1
CASSDGGPGSQYF
>TRBJ1-4|.|TRBV2
CASSERGFNEKLFF
>TRBJ1-4|.|TRBV28
CASSIRIATNEKLFF
>TRBJ2-5|once|TRBV11-2
CASSPPSGVETQYF
>TRBJ2-1|once|TRBV29-1
CSVSTPGTTSGRAYNEQFF
>TRBJ2-5|few|TRBV19
CASSIRTTQYF
>TRBJ2-7|once|TRBV2
CASLSGTGAHEQYF
>TRBJ2-7|.|TRBV7-6
CASSLSRGEQYF
>TRBJ2-6|.|TRBV4-3
CASSQDAGTGTLSGANVLTF
>TRBJ2-3|.|TRBV27
CASSWDLLSTDTQYF
>TRBJ1-2|.|TRBV5-1
CASSLEVKSGSYGYTF
>TRBJ2-7|many|TRBV6-5
CASSSPGQKVYEQYF
>TRBJ2-5|many|TRBV7-2
CASSLNQGGETQYF
>TRBJ1-2|.|TRBV7-2
CASSLGPRRAYTF
>TRBJ2-7|.|TRBV7-2
CASSLGGLAGYEQYF
>TRBJ1-5|few|TRBV6-1
CASSELVDQPQHF
>TRBJ2-1|.|TRBV10-3
CAISDQGPGNEQFF
>TRBJ2-7|.|TRBV7-2
CASSQPVAYEQYF
>TRBJ2-1|.|TRBV27
CASRRQGTTLSYNEQFF
>TRBJ2-7|.|TRBV9
CASSVAGDASYEQYF
>TRBJ1-1|.|TRBV2
CASSEWVAANTEAFF